A single sample is the source of the 11 T cell receptor beta chains below, sequenced in a study of T cell responses to AZD1222 COVID-19 vaccine. Here immunoSEQ multiplex PCR was the method, and the copy in TCRdb shows in-frame clones only, minus some. Of approximately 220,000 clones in the sample, about 93% were seen once. This material consisted of peripheral blood, taken on day 0 of MenACWY control vaccination. The receptors originated from an adult in good health.

This clone was seen just once. V gene TRBV19 combines with J gene TRBJ1-5, with D perhaps TRBD1 (6 bases). The CDR3 has 16 residues. Germline lookup yields CDR1 LNHDA and CDR2 SQIVND (reference sequence). The ends were cut back, 3 bases at V and 3 bases at J, with 15 bases in the middle. CDR3 DNA sequence: TGTGCCAGTAGTATGAGGAGACAGGTTACCAATCAGCCCCAGCATTTT. This gives the protein CASSMRRQVTNQPQHF.

The chain has TRBV30 and TRBJ1-1; 7 bases are shared with TRBD1. The CDR3 is made up of 14 amino acids. Germline V gene data show CDR1 as GTSNPN and CDR2 as SVGIG (reference sequence). The ends lost 2 bases at V and 2 bases at J; junction bases unmatched: 5. The CDR3 nucleotides are TGTGCCTGGAGTACGGGACAGAGTAACACTGAAGCTTTCTTT. Residues: CAWSTGQSNTEAFF. Variable domain in full (rest from reference TRBV30 and TRBJ1-1): SQTIHQWPATLVQPVGSPLSLECTVEGTSNPNLYWYRQAAGRGLQLLFYSVGIGQISSEVPQNLSASRPQDRQFILSSKKLLLSDSGFYLCAWSTGQSNTEAFFGQGTRLTVV.

This chain links TRBV18 with TRBJ1-2; D gene unclear. The CDR3 length is 13 residues. The germline V gene has CDR1 KGHSH and CDR2 LQKENI. The V end was cut by 2 bases, the J end by 3 bases, with 7 bases between. CDR3 sequence (DNA): TGTGCCAGCTCACCAGGGCAGGACTATGGCTACACCTTC. It codes for CASSPGQDYGYTF. The full variable domain, in which reference TRBV18 and TRBJ1-2 provide the parts outside the CDR3, is NAGVMQNPRHLVRRRGQEARLRCSPMKGHSHVYWYRQLPEEGLKFMVYLQKENIIDESGMPKERFSAEFPKEGPSILRIQQVVRGDSAAYFCASSPGQDYGYTFGSGTRLTVV.

The rearrangement uses TRBV9 and TRBJ2-1; D may match TRBD1 or TRBD2 (7 bases each). The germline V gene encodes CDR1 SGDLS and CDR2 YYNGEE. Deletions cut 3 bases from V and 6 bases from J, with 19 bases between. The CDR3 runs to 16 residues. The DNA for the CDR3 is TGTGCCAGCAGCGCCCGATCCAGGGGGGGGATCAATGAGCAGTTCTTC. Translation gives CASSARSRGGINEQFF.

This clone was picked up one time. This chain connects TRBV7-9 to TRBJ1-1, with 9 bases identical to TRBD1. The V gene's germline CDR1 is SEHNR and CDR2 FQNEAQ (reference sequence). The CDR3 loop spans 15 amino acids. The V gene end was trimmed by 5 bases and the J gene end by 5 bases; junction bases not matched to a gene: 9. The CDR3 DNA follows: TGTGCCAGCAGCCCCTCCGGGACAGGGAATACTGAAGCTTTCTTT. This gives the protein CASSPSGTGNTEAFF.

The chain combines TRBV11-2 with TRBJ2-5, with 9 bases aligning to TRBD2. Trimming removed 1 base from V and 2 bases from J; junction bases left unmatched: 5. This CDR3 comprises 16 residues. Germline assignment: CDR1 SGHAT and CDR2 FQNNGV. The DNA for the CDR3 is TGTGCCAGCAGCTTAGGGGGTCTAGCGGGGCAAGAGACCCAGTACTTC. This codes for CASSLGGLAGQETQYF.

The V call is TRBV20-1, the J call TRBJ2-7; no firm D call. Trimming stripped 0 bases from V and 3 bases from J, with 3 bases between. This CDR3 comprises 11 residues. The V gene's germline CDR1 is DFQATT and CDR2 SNEGSKA (reference sequence). Written as DNA, the CDR3 is TGCAGTGCTAGAGAGCGCTACGAGCAGTACTTC. Translated: CSARERYEQYF.

The chain employs TRBV5-5 and TRBJ2-2; D remains unclear. Trimming cost V 2 bases and J 0 bases, with 8 bases left between them. In germline, CDR1 is SGHKS, CDR2 YYEKEE (reference sequence). The CDR3 is 15 residues long. The CDR3 spells CASSFVQANTGELFF. CDR3 DNA: TGTGCCAGCAGCTTTGTGCAGGCGAACACCGGGGAGCTGTTTTTT.

The chain links TRBV30 to TRBJ1-6; tentative D call: TRBD1 (5 bases). Trimming left V 3 bases short and J 6 bases short, with 15 bases between. CDR1 and CDR2 from the germline V gene are GTSNPN and SVGIG (reference sequence). This CDR3 spans 15 amino acids. The CDR3 protein is CAWRRDRVGNSPLHF. The CDR3 DNA follows: TGTGCCTGGAGGCGGGACCGGGTGGGTAATTCACCCCTCCACTTT.

The chain carries TRBV5-1 and TRBJ1-1; D gene unclear. This CDR3 has 14 amino acids. V lost 0 bases and J 5 bases, leaving 11 bases between the germline ends. The germline gives CDR1 SGHRS, CDR2 YFSETQ. The CDR3 protein is CASSLETPRTEAFF. The CDR3 nucleotides are TGCGCCAGCAGCTTGGAGACACCCCGGACTGAAGCTTTCTTT.

This clone showed up just a few times. V gene TRBV27 combines with J gene TRBJ1-1, with a possible D match to TRBD1 (6 bases). The CDR3 has 13 amino acids. The germline V gene encodes CDR1 MNHEY and CDR2 SMNVEV (reference sequence). Trimming removed 5 bases at V and 4 bases at J, with 11 bases between. The CDR3 spells CASSGRGRTEAFF. The CDR3 nucleotides are TGTGCCAGCAGTGGCAGGGGACGCACTGAAGCTTTCTTT.